The 20 T cell receptor beta chains given below trace back to one sample, sequenced in a study of blood T cells in healthy people across ages. The authors ran a second PCR of 7 to 11 cycles using a sample-barcoded 5' primer and a J-beta primer mix. TCRdb used MiXCR to reprocess the 5' RACE reads, holding one entry per CDR3 protein. Of 850,000 to 1,000,000 distinct CDR3 sequences listed, 45% to 50% are singletons. Sequencing used blood. The receptors here all came from a man aged 30 to 45 in good health.

This clonotype appeared a single time. V gene TRBV12-3 or TRBV12-4 combines with J gene TRBJ2-5; 8 nucleotides line up with TRBD2. This CDR3 comprises 14 residues. V trimming: 5 bases; J trimming: 5 bases; junction bases outside the gene matches: 7. The CDR3 DNA follows: TGTGCCAGCAGTGACCGGACTAGCCATGAGACCCAGTACTTC. It specifies CASSDRTSHETQYF.

This rearrangement joins TRBV6-6 to TRBJ2-3, with 9 bases lining up with TRBD1. The J segment lost 14 bases and the V segment lost 6 bases, leaving 9 bases of the junction unmatched. The CDR3 length is 12 residues. Per germline, CDR1 MNHNY and CDR2 SVGAGI (reference sequence). Here the CDR3 reads CASSPGTGSLYF. The CDR3 DNA follows: TGTGCCAGCAGCCCCGGGACAGGGAGTCTGTATTTT.

The chain uses TRBV28 and TRBJ2-1; D gene uncertain. Trimming took 7 bases from V and 9 from J, leaving 13 bases between them. The CDR3 consists of 12 residues. Germline V gene data show CDR1 as MDHEN and CDR2 as SYDVKM. The CDR3, as DNA: TGTGCCAGCACCACAGCCCGAGTTGAGCAGTTCTTC. Its translation: CASTTARVEQFF.

The chain uses TRBV4-1 and TRBJ1-1, with TRBD1 matching over 7 bases. The V gene end was trimmed by 4 bases and the J gene end by 5 bases; junction bases not matched to a gene: 13. From germline, CDR1 is MGHRA and CDR2 YSYEKL. The length of the CDR3 is 16 residues. The chain's CDR3 is CASSPFSSTGVTEAFF. CDR3 bases: TGCGCCAGCAGCCCCTTCTCGTCAACAGGGGTTACTGAAGCTTTCTTT.

This sequence joins TRBV7-2 and TRBJ2-7; 8 nucleotides align to TRBD2. The CDR3 runs 15 residues. The trim removed 5 bases at V and 0 bases at J, leaving 6 bases unmatched. Germline assignment: CDR1 SGHTA and CDR2 FQGNSA. CDR3 in amino acids: CASSNLAGSSYEQYF. DNA for the CDR3: TGTGCCAGCAGCAATTTAGCGGGGAGCTCCTACGAGCAGTACTTC.

This clonotype was found once. The rearrangement joins TRBV21-1 to TRBJ2-3; the table's D gene call, TRBD2, was not cross checked with the DNA. TRBV21-1 is marked as a pseudogene. The CDR3 sequence is 16 residues long. CDR3 region: CASSKGEVGGTDTQYF. CDR3 nucleotides: TGTGCCAGCAGCAAAGGGGAGGTAGGAGGGACAGATACGCAGTATTTT.

This rearrangement joins TRBV4-3 to TRBJ1-6; D not resolved. CDR1 is LGHNA and CDR2 is YSLEER in the germline V gene. This CDR3 contains 19 residues. The V gene lost 1 base and the J gene lost 0 bases, with 16 bases spanning the gap. The CDR3 loop is CASSQAAGFQSSYNSPLHF. Written as DNA, the CDR3 is TGCGCCAGCAGCCAAGCCGCCGGGTTTCAAAGCTCCTATAATTCACCCCTCCACTTT.

This clonotype was counted only a few times. The rearrangement joins TRBV4-1 to TRBJ2-5; D unclear. The germline V gene encodes CDR1 MGHRA and CDR2 YSYEKL. The ends were cut back, 0 bases at V and 3 bases at J, with 5 bases in the middle. CDR3 length: 13 amino acids. For the CDR3, the DNA is TGCGCCAGCAGCCAAGATAACGAAGAGACCCAGTACTTC. Protein: CASSQDNEETQYF.

This clonotype was picked up one time. The chain combines TRBV6-1 with TRBJ1-2; weak D call: TRBD1 (6 bases). The CDR3 has 13 residues. In germline, CDR1 is MNHNS, CDR2 SASEGT. The V and J ends lost 8 bases and 8 bases respectively, with 18 bases between them. The CDR3 region is CASGPRAGDGYTF. The CDR3 bases are TGTGCCAGCGGACCCCGAGCAGGGGACGGCTACACCTTC.

This clonotype was detected ten times or more. This chain connects TRBV6-2 or TRBV6-3 to TRBJ2-1; D is unclear. There are 12 residues in the CDR3. Trimming left V 4 bases short and J 4 bases short, with 5 bases between. Germline V lookup: CDR1 MNHEY, CDR2 SVGEGT. The CDR3 spells CASSSTYNEQFF. In DNA, the CDR3 is TGTGCCAGCAGTTCTACGTACAATGAGCAGTTCTTC.

For this clonotype: A much larger clone differs by one base, so this may be a read error. The chain uses TRBV7-2 and TRBJ2-5, with D possibly called TRBD1 or TRBD2 (7 bases each). The V gene's germline CDR1 is SGHTA and CDR2 FQGNSA. This CDR3 contains 15 residues. Between the trimmed V and J ends, which lost 3 bases and 4 bases, there was a span of 15 bases. The CDR3 DNA reads TGTGCCAGCAGCTTGCTGGCGGGGGACAGAGAGACCCAGTACTTC. It translates to CASSLLAGDRETQYF.

This clonotype has more than one count but fewer than ten. The gene calls are TRBV9 and TRBJ2-4; unclear D gene. V was shortened by 0 bases and J by 0 bases, with 16 bases between the two germline ends. Per the germline V gene, CDR1 is SGDLS and CDR2 is YYNGEE. CDR3 size: 18 residues. CDR3 in amino acids: CASSVESGSNIAKNIQYF. DNA for the CDR3: TGTGCCAGCAGCGTAGAATCGGGCAGTAATATAGCCAAAAACATTCAGTACTTC.

This clonotype appeared many times. This chain uses TRBV7-3 with TRBJ2-3; TRBD2 matches at 9 bases. This CDR3 contains 15 residues. J was trimmed by 2 bases and V by 6 bases; bases with no gene match: 6. Looked up from germline, CDR1 is SGHTA and CDR2 is FQGTGA. The CDR3 DNA follows: TGTGCCAGCAGGTGGCGGGGGGGCGTCACAGATACGCAGTATTTT. It yields the protein CASRWRGGVTDTQYF.

This clonotype showed up just a few times. V usage is TRBV6-6 and J usage is TRBJ2-7; D possibly corresponds to TRBD1 (6 bases). Germline V lookup: CDR1 MNHNY, CDR2 SVGAGI (reference sequence). This CDR3 has 14 residues. Trimming cost V 2 bases and J 2 bases, with 10 bases left between them. The CDR3 bases are TGTGCCAGCAGTTACGGGGACAACACCTACGAGCAGTACTTC. It encodes CASSYGDNTYEQYF.

This chain uses TRBV24-1 with TRBJ2-7; D may be TRBD1 (5 bases). The V gene's germline CDR1 is KGHDR and CDR2 SFDVKD. The CDR3 is made up of 13 amino acids. Trimming pared 4 bases from V and 3 bases from J, leaving 9 bases between. CDR3: CATSDYDSYEQYF. The DNA of the CDR3 is TGTGCCACCAGTGACTATGACAGCTACGAGCAGTACTTC.

The chain links TRBV7-9 to TRBJ2-6, with D perhaps matching TRBD2 (5 bases). The CDR3 spans 15 residues. Germline CDR1 is SEHNR and CDR2 is FQNEAQ (reference sequence). V was cut by 6 bases and J by 0 bases, with 9 bases left in between. The CDR3 region has the DNA TGTGCCAGCAGTAGCCGGGACTCTGGGGCCAACGTCCTGACTTTC. This translates into CASSSRDSGANVLTF.

This chain joins TRBV7-9 and TRBJ1-6; 8 nucleotides agree with TRBD1. V dropped 5 bases and J dropped 10; count of bases not matched to a gene: 13. CDR3 length: 16 amino acids. Germline CDR1 and CDR2: SEHNR and FQNEAQ (reference sequence). The CDR3, as DNA: TGTGCCAGCAGCGAACGGGACAGGCAGCTTATATCACCCCTCCACTTT. It translates to CASSERDRQLISPLHF.

The V call is TRBV7-2, the J call TRBJ2-1; possible D gene TRBD1, 5 bases. Trimming left V 0 bases short and J 5 bases short, with 17 bases between. CDR1 is SGHTA and CDR2 is FQGNSA in the germline V gene. The CDR3 loop spans 17 amino acids. The CDR3 region is CASSLAIRAVSNNEQFF. CDR3 nucleotides: TGTGCCAGCAGCTTAGCAATCAGGGCGGTGAGCAACAATGAGCAGTTCTTC.

CDR3 sequence reads: CASSPPGQGRDNEQFF. For the CDR3, the DNA is TGTGCCAGCAGTCCCCCGGGACAGGGGAGGGACAATGAGCAGTTCTTC. The chain carries TRBV6-1 and TRBJ2-1; 10 bases map to TRBD1. From germline, CDR1 is MNHNS and CDR2 SASEGT. This CDR3 region has 16 residues. V was pared by 5 bases and J by 5 bases, with 9 bases of the junction left unmatched.

The CDR3 DNA sequence: TGTGCCAGCAGTTTAATAGGGACAGCCCAAGAGACCCAGTACTTC. Encoded protein: CASSLIGTAQETQYF. The chain has TRBV7-9 and TRBJ2-5, with 7 bases fitting TRBD1. This CDR3 region has 15 residues. In germline, CDR1 is SEHNR, CDR2 FQNEAQ (reference sequence). The V and J ends lost 6 bases and 1 base, in that order; junction bases with no gene match: 8.